This TCR beta chain was retrieved from a study of early T cells in non-severe SARS-CoV-2 infection. Unique molecular identifiers tagged individual cDNA molecules. TCRdb processed the 5' RACE reads anew with MiXCR; each CDR3 protein has one entry. The sample lists 55,000 or so distinct CDR3 sequences, around a tenth occurring once. Notes on this clonotype: Its antigen is undetermined. The junction departs from germline at one end; a sequencing error may be responsible.

Findings and limits, study-wide: VDJdb matching, biased toward anti-spike CD8 responses, missed private and CD4 specificities.

Germline values: CDR1 SSHAT, CDR2 FNYEAQ (reference sequence). This CDR3 spans 15 amino acids. This sequence was found in an adult who was a healthcare worker with PCR-confirmed SARS-CoV-2 infection or an uninfected control (not recorded which). The material sequenced was whole blood. This chain links TRBV7-7 with TRBJ2-3; TRBD2 agrees at 10 bases. The CDR3 loop reads CASSLLAGTTDTQYF. The DNA for the CDR3 is TGTGCTAGCAGCTTACTAGCGGGGACAACAGATACGCAGTATTTT. The entire variable domain, with the rest obtained from reference TRBV7-7 and TRBJ2-3, is as follows: GAGVSQSPRYKVTKRGQDVTLRCDPISSHATLYWYQQALGQGPEFLTYFNYEAQPDKSGLPSDRFSAERPEGSISTLTIQRTEQRDSAMYRCASSLLAGTTDTQYFGPGTRLTVL.